This T cell receptor (beta chain) was captured in a study of T-cell reconstitution after alpha-beta-depleted transplantation in children. Points from the study as a whole: It was newly produced T cells that mostly accounted for T-cell counts and diversity one year after transplant. Several hundred graft clones that had expanded were reportedly the source of alpha-beta T cells about two months after transplant. Surviving recipient cells, namely T cells and thymic progenitors, were the source of high day-60 TCRbeta diversity in some patients.

This CDR3 has 14 amino acids. V was clipped by 2 bases and J by 5 bases, with 13 bases between them. Unique molecular identifiers featured in how the TCRbeta library was prepared. TCRdb called the PCR reads again in MiXCR, with one record for every CDR3 protein. Of approximately 400,000 distinct CDR3 sequences listed, about 16% are singletons. To note about this clonotype: What it recognizes is unknown.

Specimen: PBMCs, mostly from graft donor cells, collected 360 days after TCRalphabeta/CD19-depleted stem cell transplant. The genes are TRBV12-3 or TRBV12-4 and TRBJ2-7, with D unclear. The clonotype was recovered from a boy in the first two years of life who had a stem cell transplant for Wiskott-Aldrich syndrome, so the T cells may come from the graft donor. The CDR3 region has the DNA TGTGCCAGCAGTTTAAGGGATCTGGGTCACGAGCAGTACTTC. Protein: CASSLRDLGHEQYF.